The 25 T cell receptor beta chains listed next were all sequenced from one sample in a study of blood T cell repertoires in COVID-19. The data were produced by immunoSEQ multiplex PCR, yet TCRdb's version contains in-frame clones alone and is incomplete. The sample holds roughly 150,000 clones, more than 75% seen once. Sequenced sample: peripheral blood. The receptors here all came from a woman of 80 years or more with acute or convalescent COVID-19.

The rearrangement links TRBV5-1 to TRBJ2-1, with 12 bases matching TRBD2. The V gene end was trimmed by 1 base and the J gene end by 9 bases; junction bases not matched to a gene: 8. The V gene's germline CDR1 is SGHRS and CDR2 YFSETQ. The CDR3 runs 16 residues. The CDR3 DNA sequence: TGCGCCAGCAGCTTGAATCTAGCGGGAGGGCTCGGTGAGCAGTTCTTC. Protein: CASSLNLAGGLGEQFF. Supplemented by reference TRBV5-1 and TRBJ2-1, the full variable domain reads KAGVTQTPRYLIKTRGQQVTLSCSPISGHRSVSWYQQTPGQGLQFLFEYFSETQRNKGNFPGRFSGRQFSNSRSEMNVSTLELGDSALYLCASSLNLAGGLGEQFFGPGTRLTVL.

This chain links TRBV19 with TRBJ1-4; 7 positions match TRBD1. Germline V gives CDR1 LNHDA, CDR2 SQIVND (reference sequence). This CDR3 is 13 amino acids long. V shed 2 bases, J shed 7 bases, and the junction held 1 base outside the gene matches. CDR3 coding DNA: TGTGCCAGTAGTATAAACAGGGGTGAAAAACTGTTTTTT. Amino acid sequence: CASSINRGEKLFF.

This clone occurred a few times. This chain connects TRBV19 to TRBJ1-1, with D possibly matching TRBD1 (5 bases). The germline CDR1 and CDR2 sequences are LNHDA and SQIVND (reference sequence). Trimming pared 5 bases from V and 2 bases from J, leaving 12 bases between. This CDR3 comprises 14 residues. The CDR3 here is CASSPRQPNTEAFF. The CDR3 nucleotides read TGTGCCAGTAGTCCTCGACAGCCCAACACTGAAGCTTTCTTT.

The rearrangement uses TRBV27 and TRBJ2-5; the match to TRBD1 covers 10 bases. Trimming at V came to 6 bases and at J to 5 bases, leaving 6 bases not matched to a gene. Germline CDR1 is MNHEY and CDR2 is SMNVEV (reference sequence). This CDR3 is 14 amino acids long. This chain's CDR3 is CASSPDRGRETQYF. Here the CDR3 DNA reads TGTGCCAGCAGCCCAGACAGGGGGCGGGAGACCCAGTACTTC.

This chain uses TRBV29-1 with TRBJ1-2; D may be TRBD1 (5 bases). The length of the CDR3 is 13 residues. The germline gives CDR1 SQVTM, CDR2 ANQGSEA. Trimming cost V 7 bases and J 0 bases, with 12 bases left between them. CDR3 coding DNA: TGCAGCGCTACTCAGGGCACTAACTATGGCTACACCTTC. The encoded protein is CSATQGTNYGYTF.

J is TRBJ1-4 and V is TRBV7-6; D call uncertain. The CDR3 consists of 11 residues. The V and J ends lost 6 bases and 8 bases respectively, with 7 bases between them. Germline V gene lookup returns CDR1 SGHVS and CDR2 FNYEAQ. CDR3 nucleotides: TGTGCCAGCAGTTCCGGGGAAAAACTGTTTTTT. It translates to CASSSGEKLFF.

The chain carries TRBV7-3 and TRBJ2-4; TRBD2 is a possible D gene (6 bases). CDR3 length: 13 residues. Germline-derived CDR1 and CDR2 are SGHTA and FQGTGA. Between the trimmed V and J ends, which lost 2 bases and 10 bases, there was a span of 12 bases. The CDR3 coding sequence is TGTGCCAGCAGCTTATCGGAGGGGACTATTCAGTACTTC. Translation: CASSLSEGTIQYF.

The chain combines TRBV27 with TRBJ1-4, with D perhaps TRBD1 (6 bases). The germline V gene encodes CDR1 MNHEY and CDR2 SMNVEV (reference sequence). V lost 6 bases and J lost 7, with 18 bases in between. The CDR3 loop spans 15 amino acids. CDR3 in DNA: TGTGCCAGCAGCCTCAGAGGGGGGGCGGGTGAAAAACTGTTTTTT. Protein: CASSLRGGAGEKLFF.

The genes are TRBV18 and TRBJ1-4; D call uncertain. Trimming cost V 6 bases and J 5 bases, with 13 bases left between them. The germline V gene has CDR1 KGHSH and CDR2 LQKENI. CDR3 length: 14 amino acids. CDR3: CASSWGAPNEKLFF. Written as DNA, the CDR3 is TGTGCCAGCTCTTGGGGAGCGCCCAATGAAAAACTGTTTTTT.

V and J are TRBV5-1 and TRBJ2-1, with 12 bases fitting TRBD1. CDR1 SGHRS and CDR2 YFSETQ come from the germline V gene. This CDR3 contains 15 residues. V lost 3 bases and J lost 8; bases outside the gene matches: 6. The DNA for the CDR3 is TGCGCCAGCAGCTCCGGGACAGGGGGCGGGGATGAGCAGTTCTTC. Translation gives CASSSGTGGGDEQFF.

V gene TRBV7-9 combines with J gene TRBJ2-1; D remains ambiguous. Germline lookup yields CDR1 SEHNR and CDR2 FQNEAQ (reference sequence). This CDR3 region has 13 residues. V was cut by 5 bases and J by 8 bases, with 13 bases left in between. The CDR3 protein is CASSLEKPDEQFF. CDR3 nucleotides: TGTGCCAGCAGCCTCGAAAAGCCGGATGAGCAGTTCTTC.

Here the CDR3 DNA reads TGTGCCAGCAGCTTCACAAGGAGTTACGAGCAGTACTTC. Translating it yields CASSFTRSYEQYF. This sequence joins TRBV11-2 and TRBJ2-7; D is unclear. This CDR3 spans 13 amino acids. Germline CDR1 is SGHAT and CDR2 is FQNNGV. V lost 3 bases and J lost 4, with 10 bases in between.

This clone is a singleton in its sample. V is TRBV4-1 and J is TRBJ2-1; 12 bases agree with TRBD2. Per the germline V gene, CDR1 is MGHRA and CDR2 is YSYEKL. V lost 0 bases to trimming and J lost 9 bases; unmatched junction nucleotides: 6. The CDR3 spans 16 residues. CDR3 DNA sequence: TGCGCCAGCAGCCAAGATTTACTAGCGGGAGGATTTGAGCAGTTCTTC. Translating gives CASSQDLLAGGFEQFF.

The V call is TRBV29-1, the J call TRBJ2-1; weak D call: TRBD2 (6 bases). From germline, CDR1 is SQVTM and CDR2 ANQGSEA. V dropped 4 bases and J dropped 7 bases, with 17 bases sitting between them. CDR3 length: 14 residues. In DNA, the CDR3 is TGCAGCGTTGGAGCCGTCGAGGGAGGAAATGAGCAGTTCTTC. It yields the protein CSVGAVEGGNEQFF.

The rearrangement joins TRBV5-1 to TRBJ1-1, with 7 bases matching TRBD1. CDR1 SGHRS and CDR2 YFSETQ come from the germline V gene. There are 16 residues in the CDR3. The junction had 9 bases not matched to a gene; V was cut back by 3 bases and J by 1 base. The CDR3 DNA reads TGCGCCAGCAGCTGGGGGGTAACAGGGGCGAACACTGAAGCTTTCTTT. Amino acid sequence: CASSWGVTGANTEAFF. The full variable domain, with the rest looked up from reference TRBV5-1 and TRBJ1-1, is KAGVTQTPRYLIKTRGQQVTLSCSPISGHRSVSWYQQTPGQGLQFLFEYFSETQRNKGNFPGRFSGRQFSNSRSEMNVSTLELGDSALYLCASSWGVTGANTEAFFGQGTRLTVV.

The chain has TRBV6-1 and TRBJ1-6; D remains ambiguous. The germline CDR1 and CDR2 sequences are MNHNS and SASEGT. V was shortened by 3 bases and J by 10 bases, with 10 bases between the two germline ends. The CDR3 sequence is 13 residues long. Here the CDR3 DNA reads TGTGCCAGCAGTGATCGGCTCAGGTCACCCCTCCACTTT. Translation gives CASSDRLRSPLHF.

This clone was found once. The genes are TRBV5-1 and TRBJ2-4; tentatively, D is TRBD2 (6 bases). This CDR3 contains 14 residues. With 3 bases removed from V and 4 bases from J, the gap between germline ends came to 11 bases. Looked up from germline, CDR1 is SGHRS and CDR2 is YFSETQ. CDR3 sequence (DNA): TGCGCCAGCAGCTCCGCCGGGGGTAAAAACATTCAGTACTTC. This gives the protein CASSSAGGKNIQYF.

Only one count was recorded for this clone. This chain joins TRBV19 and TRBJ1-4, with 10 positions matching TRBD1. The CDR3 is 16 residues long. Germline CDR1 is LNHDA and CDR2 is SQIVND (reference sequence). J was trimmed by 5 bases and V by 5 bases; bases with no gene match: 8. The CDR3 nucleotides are TGTGCCAGTAGTCCCGACAGGGGGCGAGTCAATGAAAAACTGTTTTTT. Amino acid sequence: CASSPDRGRVNEKLFF.

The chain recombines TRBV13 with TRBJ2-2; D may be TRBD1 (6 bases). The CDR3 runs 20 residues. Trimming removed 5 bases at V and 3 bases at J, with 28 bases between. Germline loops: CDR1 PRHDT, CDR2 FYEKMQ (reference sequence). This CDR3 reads CASSLFIGTHSPEYTGELFF. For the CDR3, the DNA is TGTGCCAGCAGCCTTTTTATCGGGACACACTCTCCGGAATACACCGGGGAGCTGTTTTTT. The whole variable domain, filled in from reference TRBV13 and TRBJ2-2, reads AAGVIQSPRHLIKEKRETATLKCYPIPRHDTVYWYQQGPGQDPQFLISFYEKMQSDKGSIPDRFSAQQFSDYHSELNMSSLELGDSALYFCASSLFIGTHSPEYTGELFFGEGSRLTVL.

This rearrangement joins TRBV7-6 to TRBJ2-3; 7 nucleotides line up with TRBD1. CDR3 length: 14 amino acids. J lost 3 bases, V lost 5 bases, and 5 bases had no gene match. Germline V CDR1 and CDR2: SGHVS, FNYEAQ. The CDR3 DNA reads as TGTGCCAGCAGCCCTCGACAGGGAACAGATACGCAGTATTTT. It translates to CASSPRQGTDTQYF.

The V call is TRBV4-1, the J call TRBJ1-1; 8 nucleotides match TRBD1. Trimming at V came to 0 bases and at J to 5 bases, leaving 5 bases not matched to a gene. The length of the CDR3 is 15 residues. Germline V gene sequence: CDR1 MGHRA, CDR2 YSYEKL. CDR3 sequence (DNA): TGCGCCAGCAGCCAAGATTTGGACAGGGTTACTGAAGCTTTCTTT. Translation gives CASSQDLDRVTEAFF.

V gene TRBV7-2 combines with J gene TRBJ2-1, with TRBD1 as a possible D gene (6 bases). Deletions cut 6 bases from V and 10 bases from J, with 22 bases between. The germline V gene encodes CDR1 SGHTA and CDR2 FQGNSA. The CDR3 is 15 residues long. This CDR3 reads CASRSGTNRAGEQFF. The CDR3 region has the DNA TGTGCCAGCAGATCCGGGACAAACAGGGCAGGGGAGCAGTTCTTC.

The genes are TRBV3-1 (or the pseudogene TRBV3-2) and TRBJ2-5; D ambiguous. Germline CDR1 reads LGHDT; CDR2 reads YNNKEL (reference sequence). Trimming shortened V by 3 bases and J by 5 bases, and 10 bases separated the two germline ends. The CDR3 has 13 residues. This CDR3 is CASSQVRMETQYF. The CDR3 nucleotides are TGTGCCAGCAGCCAGGTTAGAATGGAGACCCAGTACTTC.

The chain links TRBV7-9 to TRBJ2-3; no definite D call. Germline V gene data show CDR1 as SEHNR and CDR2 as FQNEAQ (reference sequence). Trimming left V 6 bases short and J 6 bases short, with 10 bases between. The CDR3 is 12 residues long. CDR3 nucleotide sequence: TGTGCCAGCAGGAGTAACGGGGATACGCAGTATTTT. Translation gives CASRSNGDTQYF.

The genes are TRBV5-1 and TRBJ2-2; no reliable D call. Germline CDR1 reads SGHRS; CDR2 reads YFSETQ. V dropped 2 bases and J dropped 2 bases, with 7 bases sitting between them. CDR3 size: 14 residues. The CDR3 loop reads CASSFVSNTGELFF. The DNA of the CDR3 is TGCGCCAGCAGCTTCGTAAGCAACACCGGGGAGCTGTTTTTT.